The clone carrying this T cell receptor (beta chain) is judged medium-sized (0.01 to 0.1%). The source of the sample is a study of spatial heterogeneity in lung cancer. Whole-study context: More than 70 TRACERx patients with early, untreated non-small cell lung cancer donated samples. Alpha-chain sequences were consistently detected less often than beta-chain sequences.

CDR3 length: 13 residues. Trimming cost V 0 bases and J 4 bases, with 7 bases left between them. Per germline, CDR1 SGHDT and CDR2 YYEEEE. Each CDR3 protein is one row after TCRdb ran MiXCR on the 5' RACE reads. In the table there are 25,000 to 35,000 distinct CDR3 sequences, roughly 5.7% of which are singletons. The time point is: blood at routine non-recurrence follow-up after resection. Unsorted tumor, nontumor lung tissue or cryopreserved PBMC supplied the whole RNA. The specimen was PBMCs, collected at follow-up. The rearrangement joins TRBV5-6 to TRBJ2-5; D is perhaps TRBD1 (6 bases). The source of this sequence is a female donor with early-stage non-small cell lung cancer. The CDR3 DNA reads as TGTGCCAGCAGCTTGGACAGGGCAGAGACCCAGTACTTC. It encodes CASSLDRAETQYF.